These T cell receptor beta chains were read from a single sample in a study of CD8 T cells in ankylosing spondylitis. TCRdb independently ran MiXCR on the 5' RACE reads; one entry per CDR3 protein. Counted here are more than 600,000 distinct CDR3 sequences, around a fifth occurring once; the ten biggest clones make up under 20%. Sequencing used blood, either unsorted or a sorted T cell fraction (not recorded which). These receptors came from a male donor with ankylosing spondylitis. The CDR3 runs from the conserved cysteine through the conserved F or W. The order of the fields is V gene, J gene, clone size, D gene, CDR3 protein, CDR3 DNA. A D gene is named only where the DNA matches it firmly. Clone size appears in some rows only: once, few, many, or a class for an expanded clone.

TRBV12-3/TRBV12-4,TRBJ1-1,many,TRBD1,CASSPRTGPNTEAFF,TGTGCCAGCAGTCCCCGGACAGGGCCGAACACTGAAGCTTTCTTT
TRBV5-1,TRBJ2-1,few,TRBD2,CASSLSGRARNEQFF,TGCGCCAGCAGCTTAAGCGGGAGGGCTAGAAATGAGCAGTTCTTC
TRBV6-5,TRBJ2-1,.,TRBD1,CASSYLTGDNEQFF,TGTGCCAGCAGTTACTTGACAGGGGACAATGAGCAGTTCTTC
TRBV7-2,TRBJ2-5,.,TRBD1,CASSLAMRTGETQYF,TGTGCCAGCAGCTTAGCGATGAGGACAGGAGAGACCCAGTACTTC
TRBV4-3,TRBJ2-3,.,TRBD2,CASSRDLAGTSDTQYF,TGCGCCAGCAGCCGGGACCTAGCGGGGACGTCAGATACGCAGTATTTT
TRBV30,TRBJ2-7,.,.,CAWTLGGTYYEQYF,TGTGCCTGGACCCTGGGCGGGACCTACTACGAGCAGTACTTC
TRBV9,TRBJ2-1,.,.,CASSAWDMVAGEQFF,TGTGCCAGCAGCGCCTGGGACATGGTCGCCGGTGAGCAGTTCTTC
TRBV6-5,TRBJ2-2,.,TRBD2,CASSSLRTSGSFRELFF,TGTGCCAGCAGTTCCCTACGGACTAGCGGGAGTTTCCGGGAGCTGTTTTTT
TRBV20-1,TRBJ2-3,.,.,CSARARGAWGDPSTDTQYF,TGCAGTGCTAGAGCCAGGGGTGCCTGGGGGGACCCTAGCACAGATACGCAGTATTTT
TRBV5-1,TRBJ1-3,few,.,CASSLAGKQSSGNTIYF,TGCGCCAGCAGCTTGGCCGGGAAACAGAGCTCTGGAAACACCATATATTTT
TRBV29-1,TRBJ2-3,.,.,CSVVGATSSTDTQYF,TGCAGCGTTGTGGGGGCGACGTCTAGCACAGATACGCAGTATTTT
TRBV5-1,TRBJ2-3,.,.,CASREGGQTDTQYF,TGCGCCAGCAGAGAGGGGGGGCAAACAGATACGCAGTATTTT
TRBV6-1,TRBJ2-2,.,.,CASRLGDWNTGELFF,TGTGCCAGCAGGCTGGGGGACTGGAACACCGGGGAGCTGTTTTTT
TRBV12-3/TRBV12-4,TRBJ2-2,.,.,CASSRGLANTGELFF,TGTGCCAGCAGCCGGGGCCTCGCGAACACCGGGGAGCTGTTTTTT
TRBV29-1,TRBJ1-2,.,.,CSVGARVDGYTF,TGCAGCGTTGGGGCAAGGGTCGATGGCTACACCTTC
TRBV6-2/TRBV6-3,TRBJ2-4,few,.,CASSPRGSGSAKNIQYF,TGTGCCAGCAGCCCTAGAGGTAGCGGATCAGCCAAAAACATTCAGTACTTC
TRBV6-2/TRBV6-3,TRBJ2-7,.,.,CASLLGSAYEQYF,TGTGCCAGCCTCTTAGGCAGCGCCTACGAGCAGTACTTC
TRBV9,TRBJ2-7,many,TRBD1,CASSVGWTGSYEQYF,TGTGCCAGCAGCGTAGGATGGACAGGTTCCTACGAGCAGTACTTC
TRBV5-4,TRBJ2-7,.,TRBD2,CASSPGTRNYEQYF,TGTGCCAGCAGCCCCGGGACTAGGAACTACGAGCAGTACTTC
TRBV29-1,TRBJ2-3,many,.,CSVLGTLTDTQYF,TGCAGCGTCCTCGGGACACTCACAGATACGCAGTATTTT
TRBV4-1,TRBJ2-1,few,.,CASSQVIQDNEQFF,TGCGCCAGCAGCCAAGTAATCCAGGACAATGAGCAGTTCTTC
TRBV29-1,TRBJ2-1,many,.,CSVDRGARNEQFF,TGCAGCGTTGATAGGGGGGCGCGTAATGAGCAGTTCTTC
TRBV3-1,TRBJ2-7,.,.,CASSQDGDTISYEQYF,TGTGCCAGCAGCCAAGATGGGGACACGATCTCCTACGAGCAGTACTTC
TRBV5-1,TRBJ1-4,many,.,CASSLGTFSVGANEKLFF,TGCGCCAGCAGCTTGGGGACGTTTAGTGTTGGCGCTAATGAAAAACTGTTTTTT
TRBV12-3/TRBV12-4,TRBJ2-5,few,.,CASSLMGSGLQETQYF,TGTGCCAGCAGTTTAATGGGCTCGGGACTCCAAGAGACCCAGTACTTC
TRBV14,TRBJ2-5,.,TRBD2,CASSLSRETGRWTQYF,TGTGCCAGCAGCCTCTCGCGGGAGACCGGCCGGTGGACCCAGTACTTC
TRBV5-1,TRBJ1-1,.,.,CASSVQGGWSTEAFF,TGCGCCAGCAGCGTTCAGGGAGGGTGGAGCACTGAAGCTTTCTTT
TRBV12-3/TRBV12-4,TRBJ2-7,.,.,CASSHPPGQQYF,TGTGCCAGCAGTCATCCCCCGGGACAGCAGTACTTC
TRBV11-2,TRBJ2-7,.,TRBD1,CASSPGQVGEQYF,TGTGCCAGCAGCCCCGGACAGGTTGGCGAGCAGTACTTC
TRBV10-2,TRBJ1-2,.,.,CASSDSGDGGYTF,TGCGCCAGCTCGGACTCGGGAGACGGTGGCTACACCTTC
TRBV4-2,TRBJ1-2,few,.,CASSQEQGWVAFNGYTF,TGTGCCAGCAGCCAGGAACAGGGCTGGGTCGCGTTTAATGGCTACACCTTC
TRBV5-6,TRBJ2-7,few,TRBD1,CASSTGPHYEQYF,TGTGCCAGCTCGACAGGGCCCCACTACGAGCAGTACTTC
TRBV4-1,TRBJ1-2,.,.,CASSDRDRLYGYTF,TGCGCCAGCAGCGACCGGGACCGCCTCTATGGCTACACCTTC
TRBV4-1,TRBJ2-7,.,.,CASSRGGLKDYEQYF,TGCGCCAGCAGCCGGGGCGGACTAAAGGACTACGAGCAGTACTTC
TRBV21-1,TRBJ1-1,few,.,CASSKEERWSYLTEAFF,TGTGCCAGCAGCAAAGAGGAACGGTGGTCGTATCTCACTGAAGCTTTCTTT
TRBV19,TRBJ1-5,.,TRBD1,CASSETGDNQPQHF,TGTGCCAGTAGCGAGACAGGGGACAATCAGCCCCAGCATTTT
TRBV7-2,TRBJ2-3,many,TRBD2,CASSPRGLAGGADTQYF,TGTGCCAGCAGCCCCCGAGGACTAGCGGGGGGGGCAGATACGCAGTATTTT
TRBV20-1,TRBJ2-1,few,.,CSSGPKPYNEQFF,TGCAGTTCCGGCCCCAAGCCATACAATGAGCAGTTCTTC
TRBV5-1,TRBJ2-5,few,.,CASSFSNRGETQYF,TGCGCCAGCAGCTTTTCGAATAGGGGTGAGACCCAGTACTTC
TRBV12-3/TRBV12-4,TRBJ2-5,many,.,CASSLAIEETQYF,TGTGCCAGCAGTTTAGCGATCGAAGAGACCCAGTACTTC
TRBV20-1,TRBJ2-7,.,TRBD1,CSADRGLVEQYF,TGCAGTGCGGACAGGGGGCTTGTCGAGCAGTACTTC
TRBV6-1,TRBJ1-5,.,.,CASRGVGSNQPQHF,TGTGCCAGCCGGGGGGTTGGAAGCAATCAGCCCCAGCATTTT
TRBV27,TRBJ2-7,many,.,CASSLSRAYEQYF,TGTGCCAGCAGCTTAAGTAGGGCCTACGAGCAGTACTTC
TRBV29-1,TRBJ2-5,.,.,CSVEWGTQETQYF,TGCAGCGTTGAATGGGGGACTCAAGAGACCCAGTACTTC
TRBV27,TRBJ2-1,few,TRBD1,CASSRDRASEQFF,TGTGCCAGCAGCCGCGACAGGGCGTCTGAGCAGTTCTTC
TRBV3-1,TRBJ2-4,.,.,CASSRGTLRGAKNIQYF,TGTGCCAGCAGCCGAGGGACTCTCCGAGGGGCCAAAAACATTCAGTACTTC
TRBV5-5,TRBJ2-1,.,TRBD1,CASSFGRGTYNEQFF,TGTGCCAGCAGCTTTGGCAGGGGGACCTACAATGAGCAGTTCTTC
TRBV28,TRBJ2-2,few,.,CASSPPGVYTGELFF,TGTGCCAGCAGTCCCCCGGGTGTGTACACCGGGGAGCTGTTTTTT
TRBV6-2/TRBV6-3,TRBJ2-4,few,.,CASSFLSGSSGNIQYF,TGTGCCAGCAGTTTCCTTTCGGGCAGCTCGGGGAACATTCAGTACTTC
TRBV5-1,TRBJ1-2,few,.,CASSTEQGWPPNYGYTF,TGCGCCAGCAGCACCGAACAGGGTTGGCCTCCTAACTATGGCTACACCTTC
TRBV27,TRBJ1-2,.,TRBD1,CASSSYKTGTNYGYTF,TGTGCCAGCAGCTCCTACAAGACAGGGACGAACTATGGCTACACCTTC
TRBV19,TRBJ2-1,once,TRBD1,CASRRGTGTYNEQFF,TGTGCCAGTAGGAGGGGGACAGGGACCTACAATGAGCAGTTCTTC
TRBV7-8,TRBJ2-5,few,TRBD2,CASSLAVAGGPGETQYF,TGTGCCAGCAGCTTAGCGGTAGCGGGAGGGCCGGGTGAGACCCAGTACTTC
TRBV12-3/TRBV12-4,TRBJ1-6,.,TRBD1,CASRIGQGYNSPLHF,TGTGCCAGCAGGATCGGACAGGGGTATAATTCACCCCTCCACTTT
TRBV5-1,TRBJ2-5,.,TRBD2,CASRRGLGPQETQYF,TGCGCCAGCAGGCGGGGGTTAGGGCCTCAAGAGACCCAGTACTTC
TRBV15,TRBJ2-3,.,.,CATSPRLQDTQYF,TGTGCCACCAGCCCGAGACTCCAGGATACGCAGTATTTT
TRBV6-1,TRBJ1-4,.,.,CASSDSVAGIGKLFF,TGTGCCAGCAGTGATTCGGTCGCCGGGATAGGAAAACTGTTTTTT
TRBV25-1,TRBJ2-7,.,TRBD1,CASSERWGQEYF,TGTGCCAGCAGTGAAAGGTGGGGACAGGAGTACTTC
TRBV3-1,TRBJ2-5,.,.,CASSQEIRTPGGETQYF,TGTGCCAGCAGCCAAGAAATTAGGACCCCGGGCGGAGAGACCCAGTACTTC